This T cell receptor (beta chain) was documented in a study of blood T cell repertoires in COVID-19 (dated by TCRdb to 2020 to 2021). With respect to the entire study: Samples from collaborators originated in the United States, Italy and Spain and spanned both the acute and convalescent phases of COVID-19. The prospective study material was composed of cDNA or gDNA derived from T cells, B-cell-depleted T cells, or PBMCs. Samples came from the ongoing ImmuneRACE study (first 160 participants) plus 1,254 subjects from 6 global collaborators. The dataset comprised deeply sampled blood TCRbeta repertoires from subjects exposed to, actively infected with, or recovered from COVID-19. Sample metadata almost always included a de-identified subject ID, COVID-19 status, age in years and sex. The repertoires were released in a freely available public database intended as a resource for research on the immune response to SARS-CoV-2. Where HLA class I and class II types were available, the types were taken from metadata supplied by the sample provider, not from assay-based typing.

The collaborating institutions used their own protocols to collect whole blood in K2EDTA tubes. For TCRbeta analysis, collaborators shipped samples in one of three forms: frozen whole blood, isolated PBMCs, or DNA extracted from either of those sample types. The immunoSEQ Assay, a bias-controlled multiplex PCR, was used to amplify TCRbeta CDR3 regions from genomic DNA. The authors' pipeline ran thus. The number of nucleated cells in each sample was estimated from the amplification of reference gene primers within the assay. To quantify the absolute abundance of each unique TCRbeta CDR3 rearrangement, sequence reads were collapsed and filtered. For each sample, productive Simpson clonality was calculated as the square root of Simpson's diversity index over productive rearrangements. Imported from immuneACCESS, the table was reduced by TCRdb to in-frame sequences with V and J called. These copies leave out some clones; in studies compared against another copy, an unresolved V gene accounts for under half, and the cause of the remainder is not known. V and J calls and clone size are those listed in that table; D and trimming were worked out from the DNA. In all, the sample holds about 130,000 clones, and about four fifths of those were seen once. Clones ranked in the top ten supply about 39% of the sample.

Summary of the overall study and its limitations: How much clinical and demographic metadata was included differed by source and by participant, and the metadata was provided uncurated.

With regard to this clone: The antigen this receptor binds is unknown. No clone much larger than this one lies a single base away; base qualities are absent.

Trimmed from V: 7 bases; trimmed from J: 8 bases; junction bases lacking a gene match: 8. CDR1 is given as MNHEY and CDR2 as SVGAGI, both from the germline V gene. Taken from cysteine to phenylalanine, the CDR3 has 13 residues. The entry retains the CDR3 DNA only, 39 bases that are in frame from base 1. Sequencing was performed on peripheral blood. The receptor chain draws on TRBV6-5 and TRBJ1-1; TRBD1 fits 9 bases in the junction. The receptor's source is a man in his forties with active or convalescent COVID-19. The DNA reads as follows: TGTGCCAGCACCCGGGACAGGGCTGGAGAAGCTTTCTTT. Translated, it reads CASTRDRAGEAFF.